This T cell receptor (beta chain) was observed in a study of OX40 agonist ivuxolimab in advanced cancers. About the study: Patients received the agonistic anti-OX40 (CD134) antibody ivuxolimab.

This table comes from immunoSEQ multiplex PCR, and its TCRdb copy is limited to in-frame clones, with some not included. The repertoire holds about 83,000 clones, with roughly 88% as singletons. Study observations and caveats: CD4+ T cells averaged fewer expanded clones than CD8+ T cells. The authors did not determine the antigen specificity of the expanded peripheral T cells. Relatively little clonal expansion, among the lowest observed, appeared in partial responders at 0.1-3.0 mg/kg.

Germline V gene sequence: CDR1 MNHEY, CDR2 SMNVEV (reference sequence). V lost 6 bases, J lost 3 bases, and 20 bases lay in between. The CDR3 consists of 16 residues. Remarks on this clone: The antigen is unknown.

The sample here was CD4+ or CD8+ T cells sorted from blood, taken in a trial of the OX40 agonist ivuxolimab. This chain connects TRBV27 to TRBJ2-5; possible D gene TRBD1, 7 bases. This sequence was found in an adult with an advanced solid tumor such as melanoma, head and neck, liver or kidney cancer. This CDR3 reads CASSPGAGGLKETQYF. CDR3 nucleotides: TGTGCCAGCAGCCCGGGGGCAGGGGGATTGAAAGAGACCCAGTACTTC.